This T cell receptor beta chain stems from a study of T cells in Graves' hyperthyroidism and ophthalmopathy. TCR beta CDR3 sequences were amplified from RNA transcripts. The HTBI primer set served for first-round RT-PCR of the TCR CDR3. TCRdb ran MiXCR on the multiplex PCR reads and lists one entry per CDR3 protein. Of fewer than 30,000 distinct CDR3 sequences in the sample, about 53% were seen once. In this sample, this clonotype is medium-sized (0.01 to 0.1%). The CDR3 totals 15 residues. Germline-derived CDR1 and CDR2 are SGDLS and YYNGEE. The ends were cut back, 4 bases at V and 4 bases at J, with 16 bases in the middle.

The chain recombines TRBV9 with TRBJ2-3; tentatively, D is TRBD1 or TRBD2 (6 bases each). This receptor was identified in a woman in her 40s with Graves' hyperthyroidism that later progressed to Graves' ophthalmopathy. Material: blood. The CDR3 region is CASSPRGVGADTQYF. The DNA for the CDR3 is TGTGCCAGCAGCCCGAGGGGGGTAGGGGCAGATACGCAGTATTTT.